This entry concerns a single T cell receptor beta chain. RNA amounts of about 0.45 to 1 ug underwent reverse transcription with random hexamers. TCR beta CDR3 was amplified by immunoSEQ covering 54 Vbeta and 13 Jbeta. MiXCR, run by TCRdb on the immunoSEQ multiplex PCR reads, gives a single entry per CDR3 protein. This repertoire shows some 180,000 distinct CDR3 sequences, about 93% found once; its top ten account for 0.099%. This sample was taken from a study of CD8 T cells in Susac syndrome. This CDR3 comprises 12 residues. V lost 6 bases and J lost 1, with 4 bases in between. The chain links TRBV12-3 or TRBV12-4 to TRBJ1-5; D call uncertain. The TCR originated in a human donor with Susac syndrome. The specimen was CD4+ T cells from PBMCs. In DNA, the CDR3 is TGTGCCAGCAGGTGGAGCAATCAGCCCCAGCATTTT. Translated: CASRWSNQPQHF.